This T cell receptor beta chain was found in a study of blood T cell repertoires in COVID-19. Study as a whole: The samples span acute and convalescent COVID-19 from the United States, Italy and Spain.

V lost 5 bases and J lost 1; bases outside the gene matches: 7. The CDR3 has 16 amino acids. The germline CDR1 and CDR2 sequences are SGHVS and FQNEAQ. Original data processing: Researchers report that nucleated cell counts were estimated from reference gene primer amplification. Sequenced by immunoSEQ multiplex PCR; TCRdb stores in-frame clones only, minus some. Clone size and the V and J calls come from that table; the DNA yielded D and trimming. Here the sample spans about 55,000 clones, approximately 80% being singletons. Sequenced sample: peripheral blood. The TCR was taken from a human donor in a cohort sampled during active COVID-19. The chain joins TRBV7-8 to TRBJ2-3, with TRBD1 matching 9 bases. As DNA, the CDR3 is TGTGCCAGCAGCGATCAGGACAGGGGTGGCACAGATACGCAGTATTTT. Protein product: CASSDQDRGGTDTQYF.